This T cell receptor beta chain was found in a study of blood T cell repertoires in COVID-19. About the study: There were acute and convalescent COVID-19 samples, and they came from the United States, Italy and Spain. Sample material is recorded as cDNA or gDNA derived from T cells, B-cell-depleted T cells, or PBMCs.

Per the study methods: Scientists estimated how many nucleated cells there were by amplifying reference gene primers. The assay was immunoSEQ multiplex PCR, and TCRdb's table has in-frame clones only and misses some. The D gene and trimming were derived from the DNA, and the V and J assignments and clone size from that table. The table lists 400,000 to 450,000 clones, 86% of them singletons, with 1.4% to 1.5% in the top ten. This clone was seen more than once but under ten times. Distinct nucleotide sequences in the sample also encode this CDR3. Sequences were obtained from peripheral blood. The TCR sequence derives from a woman between 25 and 40 years old with active or convalescent COVID-19.

CDR3 loop: CASSLGDRGRTEAFF. CDR3 nucleotides: TGCGCCAGCAGCCTGGGGGACAGGGGGCGGACTGAAGCTTTCTTT. This rearrangement joins TRBV5-1 to TRBJ1-1, with 12 bases matching TRBD1. The V and J ends lost 4 bases and 5 bases, in that order; junction bases with no gene match: 6. The CDR3 length is 15 residues. Germline V gene sequence: CDR1 SGHRS, CDR2 YFSETQ. Full variable domain (rest looked up from reference TRBV5-1 and TRBJ1-1): KAGVTQTPRYLIKTRGQQVTLSCSPISGHRSVSWYQQTPGQGLQFLFEYFSETQRNKGNFPGRFSGRQFSNSRSEMNVSTLELGDSALYLCASSLGDRGRTEAFFGQGTRLTVV.